This is a list of T cell receptor beta chains from one sample in a study of shared T cell receptors in the human thymus. TCRdb keeps only in-frame clones here, not all; method: immunoSEQ multiplex PCR. The sample lists around 730,000 clones; 70% to 90% were seen once. These records were also assigned to another study, of human thymus T cells.

The sample taken for sequencing was thymocytes. The receptors were sampled from a girl less than two years old with a congenital heart defect. Both conserved end residues are part of each CDR3. D genes are given only for firm matches. Clone size is not always given. Where it is, it says once, few, many or a class for expanded clones.

d_call	clone_size	j_call	v_call	cdr3_aa	cdr3_nt
-	-	TRBJ2-1	TRBV13	CASSLFPDSTNEQFF	TGTGCCAGCAGCCTATTCCCGGACTCTACCAATGAGCAGTTCTTC
TRBD2	-	TRBJ2-2	TRBV7-3	CASSLGPSGDTGELFF	TGTGCCAGCAGCCTCGGGCCTAGCGGGGACACCGGGGAGCTGTTTTTT
-	-	TRBJ2-7	TRBV19	CASSITGGELFGDEQYF	TGTGCCAGTAGTATAACGGGGGGCGAACTGTTTGGGGACGAGCAGTACTTC
-	few	TRBJ1-6	TRBV6-4	CASSDIAGTPSYNSPLHF	TGTGCCAGCAGTGACATCGCCGGGACACCTTCCTATAATTCACCCCTCCACTTT
TRBD1	-	TRBJ2-7	TRBV27	CASSRTGVTYEQYF	TGTGCCAGCAGCCGGACAGGGGTAACATACGAGCAGTACTTC
TRBD1	once	TRBJ2-7	TRBV9	CASSARDSTYEQYF	TGTGCCAGCAGCGCCCGGGACAGTACCTACGAGCAGTACTTC
TRBD1	-	TRBJ1-2	TRBV5-1	CASSLGGTEVYGYTF	TGCGCCAGCAGCTTGGGAGGGACAGAAGTATATGGCTACACCTTC
TRBD2	-	TRBJ2-5	TRBV7-9	CASSWNSGVQETQYF	TGTGCCAGCAGCTGGAATAGCGGGGTCCAAGAGACCCAGTACTTC
-	-	TRBJ1-3	TRBV4-3	CASSLAGAGNTIYF	TGCGCCAGCAGCCTAGCGGGGGCCGGAAACACCATATATTTT
TRBD1	-	TRBJ2-7	TRBV5-1	CASSYGTGETSLSYEQYF	TGCGCCAGCAGCTACGGGACAGGGGAGACCTCTCTTAGCTACGAGCAGTACTTC
-	-	TRBJ2-3	TRBV6-1	CASNTAGADTQYF	TGTGCCAGCAATACCGCGGGGGCGGATACGCAGTATTTT
-	-	TRBJ1-4	TRBV28	CASSFRGEKLFF	TGTGCCAGCAGTTTTCGGGGTGAAAAACTGTTTTTT
-	-	TRBJ1-1	TRBV19	CASSMRMGRAREAFF	TGTGCCAGTAGTATGCGTATGGGGAGGGCCCGTGAAGCTTTCTTT
-	-	TRBJ2-7	TRBV7-9	CASSLHETVPYEQYF	TGTGCCAGCAGCTTACATGAGACAGTACCCTACGAGCAGTACTTC
-	-	TRBJ2-1	TRBV27	CASIGRGSEFF	TGTGCCAGCATCGGAAGAGGTAGTGAGTTCTTC
TRBD1	-	TRBJ2-7	TRBV10-1	CASSERDSYEQYF	TGCGCCAGCAGTGAGCGGGACAGCTACGAGCAGTACTTC
TRBD1	once	TRBJ1-1	TRBV5-6	CASSARDRQGTEAFF	TGTGCCAGCAGCGCCCGGGACAGGCAGGGCACTGAAGCTTTCTTT
-	-	TRBJ1-1	TRBV4-3	CASSQAAFRTEAFF	TGCGCCAGCAGCCAAGCCGCTTTCAGGACTGAAGCTTTCTTT
TRBD1	-	TRBJ2-3	TRBV15	CATSRGGQGQGSDTQYF	TGTGCCACCAGCAGAGGGGGACAGGGGCAGGGTTCAGATACGCAGTATTTT
-	-	TRBJ2-3	TRBV7-7	CASSLLGQSTDTQYF	TGTGCTAGCAGCTTACTAGGACAGAGCACAGATACGCAGTATTTT
-	-	TRBJ2-7	TRBV19	CASSIGGVQGRTYEQYF	TGTGCCAGTAGTATAGGTGGGGTTCAGGGGCGAACCTACGAGCAGTACTTC
TRBD1	once	TRBJ1-2	TRBV4-1	CASRCVGQGDYGYTF	TGCGCCAGCCGATGCGTGGGACAGGGGGACTATGGCTACACCTTC
-	-	TRBJ1-1	TRBV20-1	CSASNETEAFF	TGCAGTGCTAGCAACGAGACTGAAGCTTTCTTT
TRBD1	-	TRBJ2-5	TRBV9	CASSKRSGTEERETQYF	TGTGCCAGCAGCAAACGCTCCGGGACAGAAGAACGAGAGACCCAGTACTTC
-	-	TRBJ2-7	TRBV6-5	CASREGADTYEQYF	TGTGCCAGCAGGGAGGGGGCGGATACCTACGAGCAGTACTTC
-	-	TRBJ1-1	TRBV4-1	CASSQAQACTEAFF	TGCGCCAGCAGCCAAGCCCAGGCCTGCACTGAAGCTTTCTTT
-	-	TRBJ1-4	TRBV2	CASSRPTLRKEVEKLFF	TGTGCCAGCAGTCGGCCCACTCTCAGGAAGGAGGTAGAAAAACTGTTTTTT